The T cell receptor beta chain under discussion was sequenced for a study of blood T cells in healthy people across ages. General observations from the study: Nothing was known about donor CMV status, and this possibly confounded expanded clonotype changes.

A second PCR, run for about 7 to 12 cycles, used a sample-barcoded 5' primer plus a J-beta primer mix. MiXCR, run by TCRdb on the 5' RACE reads, gives a single entry per CDR3 protein. This table holds some 690,000 distinct CDR3 sequences, 22% found once. CDR1 and CDR2 (germline): SEHNR, FQNEAQ (reference sequence). V was shortened by 7 bases and J by 0 bases, with 13 bases between the two germline ends. This CDR3 spans 14 amino acids. Turning to this clonotype: The antigen remains undetermined.

The individuals who served as donors were healthy Caucasians living in Russia, aged roughly 6 to 95. Material for sequencing was blood. The TCR sequence derives from a man in his sixties or seventies in good health. The rearrangement joins TRBV7-9 to TRBJ2-7, with D tentatively TRBD2 (6 bases). Here the CDR3 reads CASIRDGSSYEQYF. The DNA of the CDR3 is TGTGCCAGCATCAGGGACGGGAGCTCCTACGAGCAGTACTTC.